This T cell receptor beta chain was documented in a study of cytomegalovirus exposure and HLA in healthy donors. This clone was seen only a few times. Its antigen is still unknown. The study, taken as a whole, reports: For cytomegalovirus status, the classifier reportedly gave diagnoses with high specificity and sensitivity.

Trimming removed 5 bases at V and 2 bases at J, with 9 bases between. CDR3 length: 12 residues. Looked up from germline, CDR1 is GTSNPN and CDR2 is SVGIG (reference sequence). This table comes from immunoSEQ multiplex PCR, and its TCRdb copy is limited to in-frame clones, with some not included. The table lists roughly 180,000 clones, roughly 86% of them singletons. The sequencing input was PBMCs. This TCR derives from a man aged 25-40 years in good health and CMV-seropositive. The chain carries TRBV30 and TRBJ1-2; no definite D call. Written as DNA, the CDR3 is TGTGCCTGGGCCGACATAAACTATGGCTACACCTTC. It specifies CAWADINYGYTF. The complete variable domain, with remaining parts taken from reference TRBV30 and TRBJ1-2, reads SQTIHQWPATLVQPVGSPLSLECTVEGTSNPNLYWYRQAAGRGLQLLFYSVGIGQISSEVPQNLSASRPQDRQFILSSKKLLLSDSGFYLCAWADINYGYTFGSGTRLTVV.